This T cell receptor (beta chain) was recovered during a study of T cells in Graves' hyperthyroidism and ophthalmopathy. Each diagnosis was grounded in clinical symptoms, serum thyroxine and TRAb, thyroid ultrasound, and orbital computed tomography. PBMCs stemmed from about 9.5 ml fresh peripheral blood. This clonotype was observed many times. Amplified TCR beta CDR3 regions came from RNA transcripts. TCR CDR3 regions were first amplified by RT-PCR with HTBI primers. A single record per CDR3 protein comes from TCRdb applying MiXCR to the multiplex PCR reads. The repertoire holds about 360,000 distinct CDR3 sequences, with under 15% as singletons. Germline values: CDR1 MGHRA, CDR2 YSYEKL. The CDR3 contains 16 residues. V was trimmed by 3 bases and J by 4 bases, leaving 19 bases between them.

The chain joins TRBV4-1 to TRBJ2-7; TRBD1 is a possible D gene (6 bases). Sequences were obtained from blood. The clonotype was recovered from a woman between 18 and 30 years old with Graves' hyperthyroidism. The CDR3, as DNA: TGCGCCAGCAGCCAGTTCACCCAGGGGAATAATTACGAGCAGTACTTC. It specifies CASSQFTQGNNYEQYF.